This TCR beta chain derives from a study of shared clonotypes between healthy human individuals. Across the whole study: With ages of 18 to 49, the donors were a couple of women and a few men.

Germline values: CDR1 SGHTA, CDR2 FQGTGA. This CDR3 spans 15 amino acids. V lost 5 bases and J lost 2, with 14 bases in between. Notes on this clone: Its antigen is undetermined.

Replicate PCRs run on unsorted PBMC used roughly 320 ng DNA, which was 25,000 to 30,000 T cell genomes. Only in-frame clones appear in the TCRdb table, and some are missing; sequencing was by immunoSEQ multiplex PCR. The data contain roughly 480,000 clones, roughly 78% of them singletons. Regarding the study as a whole: An anticipated effect of sequencing depth on clonotype sharing among donors was recognized.

V and J are TRBV7-3 and TRBJ2-3; TRBD1 is a possible D gene (7 bases). The sample consisted of PBMCs. The receptor comes from a woman aged 40 to 50 in good health. Some clones in this sample may be carry-over from other donors' samples. CDR3 coding DNA: TGTGCCAGCAGCCGCGGGACAGCCCTCACAGATACGCAGTATTTT. Translation: CASSRGTALTDTQYF.